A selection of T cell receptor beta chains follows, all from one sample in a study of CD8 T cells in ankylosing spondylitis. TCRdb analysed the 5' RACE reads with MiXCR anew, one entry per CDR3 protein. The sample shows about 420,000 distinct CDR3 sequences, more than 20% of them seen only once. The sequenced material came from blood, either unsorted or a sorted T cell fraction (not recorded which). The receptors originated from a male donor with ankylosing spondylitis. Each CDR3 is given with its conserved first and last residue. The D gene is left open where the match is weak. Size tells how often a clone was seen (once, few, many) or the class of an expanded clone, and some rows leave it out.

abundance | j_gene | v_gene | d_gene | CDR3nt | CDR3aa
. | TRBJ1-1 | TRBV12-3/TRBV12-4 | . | TGTGCCAGCAGATTGACAGGGAACACTGAAGCTTTCTTT | CASRLTGNTEAFF
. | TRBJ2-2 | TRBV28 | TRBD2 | TGTGCCAGCAGAATAGAGGATGGGCGGGAGGATATCGGGGAGCTGTTTTTT | CASRIEDGREDIGELFF
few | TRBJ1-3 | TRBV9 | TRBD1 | TGTGCCAGCAGCGTAAAAGATGGGACAGTTTTCAAGGGAAACACCATATATTTT | CASSVKDGTVFKGNTIYF
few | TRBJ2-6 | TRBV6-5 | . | TGTGCCAGCAGTTACCTCCTTGGAGGTGGCGGGGCCAACGTCCTGACTTTC | CASSYLLGGGGANVLTF
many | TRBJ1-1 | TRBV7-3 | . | TGTGCCAGCAGCTTAACGGCAGGGAACACTGAAGCTTTCTTT | CASSLTAGNTEAFF
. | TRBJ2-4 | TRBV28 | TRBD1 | TGTGCCAGCAGAAAGACAGGGGGCTTACACATTCAGTACTTC | CASRKTGGLHIQYF
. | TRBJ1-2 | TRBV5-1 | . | TGCGCCAGCAGCTCCGTGGGCGCCTACACCTTC | CASSSVGAYTF
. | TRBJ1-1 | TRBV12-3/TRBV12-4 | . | TGTGCCAGCAGACCGATTAACACTGAAGCTTTCTTT | CASRPINTEAFF
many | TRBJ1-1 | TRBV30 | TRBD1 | TGTGCCTGGAGCGGAGGGACAGGGTCTATGAACACTGAAGCTTTCTTT | CAWSGGTGSMNTEAFF
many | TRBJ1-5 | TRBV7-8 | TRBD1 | TGTGCCAGCAGCCGGACAGGGGGCTTCAATCAGCCCCAGCATTTT | CASSRTGGFNQPQHF
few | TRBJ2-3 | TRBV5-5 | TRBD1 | TGTGCCAGCAGCTCCGCCCTACAGGGGCGCACAGATACGCAGTATTTT | CASSSALQGRTDTQYF
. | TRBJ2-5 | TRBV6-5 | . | TGTGCCAGCGGCAGGGACCAAGAGACCCAGTACTTC | CASGRDQETQYF
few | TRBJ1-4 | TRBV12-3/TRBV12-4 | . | TGTGCCAGCAGTATTAACGGAGCAACTAATGAAAAACTGTTTTTT | CASSINGATNEKLFF
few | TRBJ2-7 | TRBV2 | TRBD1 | TGTGCCAGCAGTGAAAGACAGGGCGGCTACGAGCAGTACTTC | CASSERQGGYEQYF
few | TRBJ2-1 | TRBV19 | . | TGTGCCAGTACAACAAACCCTGGACTCGAGCAGTTCTTC | CASTTNPGLEQFF
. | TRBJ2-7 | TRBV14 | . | TGTGCCAGCAGCCAGAATTCCTACGAGCAGTACTTC | CASSQNSYEQYF
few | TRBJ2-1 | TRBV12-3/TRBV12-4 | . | TGTGCCAGCAGTGGGGGACACCTTAATTCTGAGCAGTTCTTC | CASSGGHLNSEQFF
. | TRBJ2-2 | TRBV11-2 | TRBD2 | TGTGCCAGCACCCAGGCGGGAGGTGGGAACACCGGGGAGCTGTTTTTT | CASTQAGGGNTGELFF
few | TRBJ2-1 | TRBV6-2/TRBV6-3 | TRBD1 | TGTGCCAGCACCCATGACAGGGTAGTTAGGAATGAGCAGTTCTTC | CASTHDRVVRNEQFF
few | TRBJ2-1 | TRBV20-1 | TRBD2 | TGCAGTGCTAGAGATCCGGCTAGCGGGACTGGCAATGAGCAGTTCTTC | CSARDPASGTGNEQFF
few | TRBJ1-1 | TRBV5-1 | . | TGCGCCAGCAGCTTGCGGAACAGAGACACTGAAGCTTTCTTT | CASSLRNRDTEAFF
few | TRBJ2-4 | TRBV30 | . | TGTGCCTGGAACCCAGACCTAGGCAGTCCAAACATTCAGTACTTC | CAWNPDLGSPNIQYF
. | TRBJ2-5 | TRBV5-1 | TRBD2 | TGCGCCAGCAGCTTGGTCCCAGCGGGAGGGCAAGAGACCCAGTACTTC | CASSLVPAGGQETQYF
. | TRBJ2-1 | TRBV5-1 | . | TGCGCCAGCAGCTTGCGGCAGGCGCGTACAACCTCCTACAATGAGCAGTTCTTC | CASSLRQARTTSYNEQFF
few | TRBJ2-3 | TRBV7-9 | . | TGTGCCAGCAGCTTAATAGGGGGGACAGATACGCAGTATTTT | CASSLIGGTDTQYF
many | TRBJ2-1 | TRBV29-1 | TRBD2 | TGCAGCGTATGGGGACTAGCAGGCTACAATGAGCAGTTCTTC | CSVWGLAGYNEQFF
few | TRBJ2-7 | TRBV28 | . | TGTGCCAGCAGTTCGGGGGATCCCTACGAGCAGTACTTC | CASSSGDPYEQYF
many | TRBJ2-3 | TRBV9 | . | TGTGCCAGCAGCGTAGTCGCGGGACTTACAGATACGCAGTATTTT | CASSVVAGLTDTQYF
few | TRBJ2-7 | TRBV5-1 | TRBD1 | TGCGCCAGCAGCCGACGGACAGGGCGTCCCTACGAGCAGTACTTC | CASSRRTGRPYEQYF
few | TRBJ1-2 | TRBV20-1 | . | TGCAGTGCTAGAGATGGCAAGGGAGCTAACTATGGCTACACCTTC | CSARDGKGANYGYTF
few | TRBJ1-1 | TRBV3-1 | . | TGTGCCAGCAGCCAAGTCGTCGCGGCAGAGGCTTTCTTT | CASSQVVAAEAFF
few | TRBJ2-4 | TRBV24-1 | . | TGTGCCACCAGTGATTCCGGGACCGCAGACAGGAACATTCAGTACTTC | CATSDSGTADRNIQYF
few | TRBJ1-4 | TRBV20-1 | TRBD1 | TGCAGTGCTAGGGAACCCGGGACAGGGAATGAAAAACTGTTTTTT | CSAREPGTGNEKLFF
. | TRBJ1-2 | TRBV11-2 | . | TGTGCCAGCAGCTTATCGGGCCTGGGTCCTGGCTACACCTTC | CASSLSGLGPGYTF
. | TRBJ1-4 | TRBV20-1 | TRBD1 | TGCAGTGCTAGAGCCGGGACAGGGGCTGAAAAACTGTTTTTT | CSARAGTGAEKLFF